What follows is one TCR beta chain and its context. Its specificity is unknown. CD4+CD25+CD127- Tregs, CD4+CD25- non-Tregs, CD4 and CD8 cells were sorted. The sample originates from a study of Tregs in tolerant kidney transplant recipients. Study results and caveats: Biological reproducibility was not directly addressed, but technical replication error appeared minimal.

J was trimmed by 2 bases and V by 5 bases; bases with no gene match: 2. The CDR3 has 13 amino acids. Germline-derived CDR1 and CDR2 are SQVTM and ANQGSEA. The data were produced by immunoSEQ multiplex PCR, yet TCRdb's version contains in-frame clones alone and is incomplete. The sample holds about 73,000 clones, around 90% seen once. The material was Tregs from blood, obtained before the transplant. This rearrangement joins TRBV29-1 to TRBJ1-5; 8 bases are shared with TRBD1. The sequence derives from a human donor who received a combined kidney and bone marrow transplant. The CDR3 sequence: CSVLDRGNQPQHF. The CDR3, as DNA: TGCAGCGTTTTGGACAGGGGCAATCAGCCCCAGCATTTT.